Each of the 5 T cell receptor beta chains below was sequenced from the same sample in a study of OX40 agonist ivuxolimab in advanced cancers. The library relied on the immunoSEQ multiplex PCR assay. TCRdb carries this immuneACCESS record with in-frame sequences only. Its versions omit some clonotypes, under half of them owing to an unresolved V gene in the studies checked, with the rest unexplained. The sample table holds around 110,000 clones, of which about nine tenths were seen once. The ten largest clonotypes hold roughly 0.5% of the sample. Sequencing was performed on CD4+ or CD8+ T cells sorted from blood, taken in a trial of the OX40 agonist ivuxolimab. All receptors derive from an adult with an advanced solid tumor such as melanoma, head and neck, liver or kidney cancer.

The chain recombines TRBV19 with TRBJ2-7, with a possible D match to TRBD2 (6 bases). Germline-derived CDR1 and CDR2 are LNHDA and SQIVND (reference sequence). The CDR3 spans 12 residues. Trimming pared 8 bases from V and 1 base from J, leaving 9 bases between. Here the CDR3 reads CASSRDSYEQYF. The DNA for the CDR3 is TGTGCCAGTTCGCGGGATTCCTACGAGCAGTACTTC.

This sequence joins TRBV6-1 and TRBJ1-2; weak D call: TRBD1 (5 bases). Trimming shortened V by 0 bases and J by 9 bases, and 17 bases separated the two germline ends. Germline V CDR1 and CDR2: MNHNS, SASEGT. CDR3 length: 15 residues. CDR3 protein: CASSEAQNRPDSYTF. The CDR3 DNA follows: TGTGCCAGCAGTGAAGCGCAAAACAGGCCGGACAGCTACACCTTC.

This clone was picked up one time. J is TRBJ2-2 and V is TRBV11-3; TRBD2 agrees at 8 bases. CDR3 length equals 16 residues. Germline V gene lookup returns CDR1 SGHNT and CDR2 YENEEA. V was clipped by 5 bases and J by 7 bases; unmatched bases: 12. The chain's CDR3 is CASSLGRGGFGGELFF. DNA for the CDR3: TGTGCCAGCAGCCTCGGGAGGGGTGGGTTCGGCGGGGAGCTGTTTTTT. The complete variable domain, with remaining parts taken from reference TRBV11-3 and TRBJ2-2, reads EAGVVQSPRYKIIEKKQPVAFWCNPISGHNTLYWYLQNLGQGPELLIRYENEEAVDDSQLPKDRFSAERLKGVDSTLKIQPAELGDSAVYLCASSLGRGGFGGELFFGEGSRLTVL.

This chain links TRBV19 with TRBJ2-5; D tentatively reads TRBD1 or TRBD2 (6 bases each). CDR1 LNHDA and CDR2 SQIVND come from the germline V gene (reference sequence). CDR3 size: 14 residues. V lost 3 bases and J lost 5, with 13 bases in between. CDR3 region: CASSIGGGLETQYF. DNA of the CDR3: TGTGCCAGTAGTATTGGAGGGGGTCTGGAGACCCAGTACTTC.

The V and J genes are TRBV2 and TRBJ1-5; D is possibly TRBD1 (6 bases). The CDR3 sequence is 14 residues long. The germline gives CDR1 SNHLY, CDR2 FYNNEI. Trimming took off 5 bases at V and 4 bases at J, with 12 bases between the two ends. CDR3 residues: CASSFGTNNQPQHF. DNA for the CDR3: TGTGCCAGCAGTTTCGGGACAAATAATCAGCCCCAGCATTTT.